This T cell receptor (beta chain) appears in the sequencing data of a study of blood T cell repertoires in COVID-19. As for the study in general: Samples came from the United States, Italy and Spain, spanning acute and convalescent COVID-19. PBMCs, B-cell-depleted T cells, or T cells provided the cDNA or gDNA that made up the material.

In the original processing: Estimates of nucleated cell counts were drawn from the amplification of reference gene primers. The method was immunoSEQ multiplex PCR; TCRdb's version includes in-frame clones alone and lacks a portion of them. The V and J calls and clone size come from that table; D and trimming were worked out from the DNA. This sample has roughly 250,000 clones, with 85% found just once. The V gene's germline CDR1 is SGHNT and CDR2 YENEEA. Between the trimmed V and J ends, which lost 1 base and 2 bases, there was a span of 11 bases. CDR3 length equals 15 residues. The chain is built from TRBV11-3 and TRBJ2-5, with a weak D call TRBD1 (6 bases). Sequencing used peripheral blood. The sequence was collected from a woman aged 60 to 75 with active or convalescent COVID-19. The CDR3 coding sequence is TGTGCCAGCAGCTTAGGCCCGGGACAACAAGAGACCCAGTACTTC. This encodes CASSLGPGQQETQYF.